This paragraph covers one T cell receptor beta chain sequence. This sample is part of a study of cytomegalovirus exposure and HLA in healthy donors. PCR amplification relied on 60 Vbeta primers (plus 13 Jbeta primers). The assay was immunoSEQ multiplex PCR, and TCRdb's table has in-frame clones only and misses some. The top ten clones hold about 0.3% of a sample with a few hundred thousand clones, about 80% of them seen once. The CDR3 totals 17 residues. V was clipped by 2 bases and J by 0 bases, with 13 bases between them. CDR1 SGHAT and CDR2 FQNNGV come from the germline V gene. Sample: PBMCs. V is TRBV11-2 and J is TRBJ1-4; D is unresolved. The source of this sequence is a girl aged 2-10 years in good health and CMV-seronegative. The CDR3 sequence: CASSLNGGLTTNEKLFF. CDR3 bases: TGTGCCAGCAGCTTAAATGGCGGCCTGACAACTAATGAAAAACTGTTTTTT.